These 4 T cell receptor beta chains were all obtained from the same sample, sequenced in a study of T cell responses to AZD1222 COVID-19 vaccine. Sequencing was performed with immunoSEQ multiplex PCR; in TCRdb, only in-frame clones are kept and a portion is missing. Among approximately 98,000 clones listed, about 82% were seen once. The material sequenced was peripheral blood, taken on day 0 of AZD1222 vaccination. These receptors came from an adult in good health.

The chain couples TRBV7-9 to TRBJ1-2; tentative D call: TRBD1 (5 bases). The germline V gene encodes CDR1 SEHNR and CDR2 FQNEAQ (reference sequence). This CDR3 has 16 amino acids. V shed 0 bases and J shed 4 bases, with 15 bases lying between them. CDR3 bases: TGTGCCAGCAGCTTAGCCCATTTGACAGAAACCTATGGCTACACCTTC. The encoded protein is CASSLAHLTETYGYTF.

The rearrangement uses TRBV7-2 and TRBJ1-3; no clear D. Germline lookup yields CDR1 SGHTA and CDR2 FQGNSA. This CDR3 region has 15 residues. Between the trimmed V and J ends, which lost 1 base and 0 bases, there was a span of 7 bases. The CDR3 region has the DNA TGTGCCAGCAGCTTAGTCAGCTTCTCTGGAAACACCATATATTTT. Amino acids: CASSLVSFSGNTIYF.

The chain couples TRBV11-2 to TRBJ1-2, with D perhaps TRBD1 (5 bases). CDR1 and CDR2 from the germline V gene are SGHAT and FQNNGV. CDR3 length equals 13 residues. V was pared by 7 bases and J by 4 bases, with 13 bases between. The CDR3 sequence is CASTTDMRYGYTF. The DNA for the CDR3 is TGTGCCAGCACTACGGACATGCGCTATGGCTACACCTTC.

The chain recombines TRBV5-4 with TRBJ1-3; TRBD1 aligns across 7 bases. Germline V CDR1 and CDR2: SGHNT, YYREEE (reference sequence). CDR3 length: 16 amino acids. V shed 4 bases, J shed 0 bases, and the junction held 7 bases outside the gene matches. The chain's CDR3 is CASSPGGQLSGNTIYF. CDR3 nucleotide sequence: TGTGCCAGCAGCCCGGGGGGACAGCTCTCTGGAAACACCATATATTTT.